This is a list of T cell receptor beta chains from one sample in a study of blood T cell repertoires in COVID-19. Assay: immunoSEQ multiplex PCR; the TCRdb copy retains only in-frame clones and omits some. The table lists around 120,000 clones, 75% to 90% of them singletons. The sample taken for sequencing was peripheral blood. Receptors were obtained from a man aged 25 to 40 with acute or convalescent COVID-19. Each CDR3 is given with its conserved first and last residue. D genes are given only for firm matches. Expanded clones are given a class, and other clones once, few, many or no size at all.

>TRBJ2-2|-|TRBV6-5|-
TGTGCCAGCAGTTACTCGGTCAGGGTGAACACCGGGGAGCTGTTTTTT
CASSYSVRVNTGELFF
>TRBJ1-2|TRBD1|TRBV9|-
TGTGCCAGCAGCGAGGCCGGGACAGGGGGCTATGGCTACACCTTC
CASSEAGTGGYGYTF
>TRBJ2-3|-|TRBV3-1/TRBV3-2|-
TGTGCCAGCAGCCAATCTGGCCCGGATACGCAGTATTTT
CASSQSGPDTQYF
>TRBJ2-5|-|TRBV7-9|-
TGTGCCAGCAGCTTGCTCCGAGAGACTCCGCAGACCCAGTACTTC
CASSLLRETPQTQYF
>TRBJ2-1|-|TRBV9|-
TGTGCCAGCAGCCATGGCGGGTTAACGTACAATGAGCAGTTCTTC
CASSHGGLTYNEQFF
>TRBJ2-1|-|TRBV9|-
TGTGCCAGCAGCGGTCTAGGGGCCATCAATGAGCAGTTCTTC
CASSGLGAINEQFF
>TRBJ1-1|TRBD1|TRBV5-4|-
TGTGCCAGCAGCTTTAGACAGGGACAGTCTGAAGCTTTCTTT
CASSFRQGQSEAFF
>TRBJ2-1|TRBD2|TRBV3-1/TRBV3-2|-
TGTGCCAGCAGCCAAGTAGCTAGCGGGCCCTACAATGAGCAGTTCTTC
CASSQVASGPYNEQFF
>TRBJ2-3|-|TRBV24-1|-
TGTGCCACCAGTCAGGACTCCACAGATACGCAGTATTTT
CATSQDSTDTQYF
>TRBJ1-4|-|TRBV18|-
TGTGCCAGCTCACCACAAGCGATCACGGGAGGAACTAATGAAAAACTGTTTTTT
CASSPQAITGGTNEKLFF
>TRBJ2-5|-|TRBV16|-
TGTGCCAGCAGCCGCCGACAGGCCTTCCAAGAGACCCAGTACTTC
CASSRRQAFQETQYF
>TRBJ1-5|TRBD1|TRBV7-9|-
TGTGCCAGCAGCTATTCCAGACAGGGCGTGGATCAGCCCCAGCATTTT
CASSYSRQGVDQPQHF
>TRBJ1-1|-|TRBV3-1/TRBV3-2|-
TGTGCCACCTCACCTGGGAGGACTGAAGCTTTCTTT
CATSPGRTEAFF
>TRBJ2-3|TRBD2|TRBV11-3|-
TGTGCCAGCAGCCGCGGGACTAGCGGGAGAACAGATACGCAGTATTTT
CASSRGTSGRTDTQYF
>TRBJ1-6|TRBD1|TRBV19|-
TGTGCCAGTAGTTGGAAGAACCCCCCGACAGGGAAGAATTCACCCCTCCACTTT
CASSWKNPPTGKNSPLHF
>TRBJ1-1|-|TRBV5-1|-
TGCGCCAGCAGCCCGGGACTCCTGAACACTGAAGCTTTCTTT
CASSPGLLNTEAFF
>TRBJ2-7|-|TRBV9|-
TGTGCCAGCAGCGCCCGAGCTTTGGGCGTTGGCGAGCAGTACTTC
CASSARALGVGEQYF
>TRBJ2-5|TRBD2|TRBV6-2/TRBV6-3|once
TGTGCCAGCAGTTCTAGCGGTGTAGGGTACTTC
CASSSSGVGYF
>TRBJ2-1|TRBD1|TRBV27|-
TGTGCCAGCAGTTTATACAGGGGGCCGTCTGGGCGGGATCGGGGTTACAATGAGCAGTTCTTC
CASSLYRGPSGRDRGYNEQFF
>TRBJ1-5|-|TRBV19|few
TGTGCCAGTAGTCCAGTATCGACAGTTTATAGCAATCAGCCCCAGCATTTT
CASSPVSTVYSNQPQHF
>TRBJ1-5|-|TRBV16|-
TGTGCCAGCAGCCAATTCTACAGTAAGTGGGATCAGCCCCAGCATTTT
CASSQFYSKWDQPQHF
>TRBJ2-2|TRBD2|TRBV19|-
TGTGCCAGTAGAACACTTACTAGCGGGAGGTATTTCGCCGGGGAGCTGTTTTTT
CASRTLTSGRYFAGELFF
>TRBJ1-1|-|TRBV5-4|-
TGTGCCACCGAGCGGGGGAGGAACACTGAAGCTTTCTTT
CATERGRNTEAFF
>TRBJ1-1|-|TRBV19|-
TGTGCCAGTAGTATCTCTGGCAGGGGAATCGGGAACACTGAAGCTTTCTTT
CASSISGRGIGNTEAFF
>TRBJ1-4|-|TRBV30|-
TGTGCCTGGAGTGGGGCCCGGACAAGGGGCAATGAAAAACTGTTTTTT
CAWSGARTRGNEKLFF
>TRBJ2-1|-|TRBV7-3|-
TGTGCCAGCAGCTTAAACAGTCTGGTTTTTGAGCAGTTCTTC
CASSLNSLVFEQFF
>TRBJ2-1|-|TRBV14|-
TGTGCCAGCAGCCAAGGACGATTACTGACTCAGTTCTTC
CASSQGRLLTQFF
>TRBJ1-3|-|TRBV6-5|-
TGTGCCAGCAGTTACGGGCAAGGAGGAAACACCATATATTTT
CASSYGQGGNTIYF
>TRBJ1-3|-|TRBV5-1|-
TGCGCCAGCAGCTTGGGACAGTCTGGAAACACCATATATTTT
CASSLGQSGNTIYF
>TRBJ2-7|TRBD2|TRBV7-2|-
TGTGCCAGCAGCTTAGTCCTGCGGGGGGGGTACGAGCAGTACTTC
CASSLVLRGGYEQYF
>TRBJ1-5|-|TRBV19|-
TGTGCCAGTAGTACCCGACAGGAGAATCAGCCCCAGCATTTT
CASSTRQENQPQHF
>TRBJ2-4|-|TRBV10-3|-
TGTGCCATCAGTGACGACGGGAGAGGAAACATTCAGTACTTC
CAISDDGRGNIQYF
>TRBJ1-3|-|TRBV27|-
TGTGCCAGCAGTCCCCGAACTCCAAGCTCTGGAAACACCATATATTTT
CASSPRTPSSGNTIYF
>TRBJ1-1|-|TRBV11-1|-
TGTGCCAGCAGCAGAAGACAGACTGACACTGAAGCTTTCTTT
CASSRRQTDTEAFF
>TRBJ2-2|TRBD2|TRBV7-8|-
TGTGCCAGCAGCTTAGATCTAGCGGGGTCGAACACCGGGGAGCTGTTTTTT
CASSLDLAGSNTGELFF
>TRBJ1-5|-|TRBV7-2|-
TGTGCCAGCAGCCCCGCGGGACCGCGGAATCAGCCCCAGCATTTT
CASSPAGPRNQPQHF
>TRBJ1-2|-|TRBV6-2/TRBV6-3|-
TGTGCCAGCAGTCCGCAGGGGTATGGCTACACCTTC
CASSPQGYGYTF
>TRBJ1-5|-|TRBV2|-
TGTGCCAGCAGCTACTACGGGGAGGCGGATCAGCCCCAGCATTTT
CASSYYGEADQPQHF
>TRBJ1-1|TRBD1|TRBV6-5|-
TGTGCCAGCAGTACCGACAGGGGAGCTTTCTTT
CASSTDRGAFF
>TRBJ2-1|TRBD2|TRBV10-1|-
TGCGCCAGCAGCCCAACGGCTAGCGGGAGTTTTTACAATGAGCAGTTCTTC
CASSPTASGSFYNEQFF
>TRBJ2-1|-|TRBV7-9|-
TGTGCCAGCAGCGCCGGGAGCCGGTACAATGAGCAGTTCTTC
CASSAGSRYNEQFF
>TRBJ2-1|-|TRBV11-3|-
TGTGCCAGCAGCTTATTCTCTTACAATGAGCAGTTCTTC
CASSLFSYNEQFF